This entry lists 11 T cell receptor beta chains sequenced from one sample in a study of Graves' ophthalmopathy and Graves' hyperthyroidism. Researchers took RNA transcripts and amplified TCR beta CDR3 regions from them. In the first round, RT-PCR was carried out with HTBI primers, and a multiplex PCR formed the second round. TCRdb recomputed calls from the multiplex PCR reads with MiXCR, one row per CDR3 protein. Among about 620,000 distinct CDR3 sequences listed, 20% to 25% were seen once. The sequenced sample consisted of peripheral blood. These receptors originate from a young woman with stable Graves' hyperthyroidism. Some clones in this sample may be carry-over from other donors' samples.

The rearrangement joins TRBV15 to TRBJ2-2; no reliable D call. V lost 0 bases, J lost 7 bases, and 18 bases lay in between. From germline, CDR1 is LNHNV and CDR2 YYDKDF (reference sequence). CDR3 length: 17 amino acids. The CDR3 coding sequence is TGTGCCACCAGCAGAGAGCTCTCCGGAGCTTGGGGCGGGGAGCTGTTTTTT. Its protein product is CATSRELSGAWGGELFF.

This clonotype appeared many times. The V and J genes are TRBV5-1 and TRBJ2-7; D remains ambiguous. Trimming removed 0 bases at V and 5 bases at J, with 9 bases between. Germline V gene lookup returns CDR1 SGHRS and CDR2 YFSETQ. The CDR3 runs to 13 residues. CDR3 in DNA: TGCGCCAGCAGCTTGGATAATAGGGACGAGCAGTACTTC. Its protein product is CASSLDNRDEQYF.

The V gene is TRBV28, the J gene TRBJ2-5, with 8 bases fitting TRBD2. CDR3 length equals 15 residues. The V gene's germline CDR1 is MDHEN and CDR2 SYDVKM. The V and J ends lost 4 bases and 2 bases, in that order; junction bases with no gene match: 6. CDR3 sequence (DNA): TGTGCCAGCAGTTCCCCCCTAGCGGGTCAAGAGACCCAGTACTTC. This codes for CASSSPLAGQETQYF.

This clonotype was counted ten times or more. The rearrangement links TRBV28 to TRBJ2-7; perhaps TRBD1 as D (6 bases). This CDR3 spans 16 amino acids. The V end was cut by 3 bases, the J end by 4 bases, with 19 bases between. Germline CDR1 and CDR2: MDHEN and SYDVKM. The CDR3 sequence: CASSFTPRTAKYEQYF. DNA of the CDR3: TGTGCCAGCAGTTTTACCCCTCGGACAGCAAAGTACGAGCAGTACTTC.

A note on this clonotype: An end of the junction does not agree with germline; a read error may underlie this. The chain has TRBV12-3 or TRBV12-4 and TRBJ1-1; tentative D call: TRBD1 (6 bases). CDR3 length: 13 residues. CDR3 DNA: TGTGCCAGCAGTCAGGGGCGGATATTACGGAGGACCTTT. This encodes CASSQGRILRRTF.

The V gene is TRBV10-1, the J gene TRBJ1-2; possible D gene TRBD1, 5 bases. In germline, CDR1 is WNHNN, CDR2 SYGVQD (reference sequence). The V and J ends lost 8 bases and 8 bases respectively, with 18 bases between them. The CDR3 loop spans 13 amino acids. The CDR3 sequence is CASPRGESKGYTF. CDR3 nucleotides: TGCGCCAGCCCCCGGGGGGAGTCGAAAGGCTACACCTTC.

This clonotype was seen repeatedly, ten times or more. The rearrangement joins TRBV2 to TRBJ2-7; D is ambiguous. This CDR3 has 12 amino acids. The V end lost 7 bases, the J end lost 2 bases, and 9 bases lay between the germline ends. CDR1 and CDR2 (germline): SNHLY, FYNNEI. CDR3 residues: CASIGMTYEQYF. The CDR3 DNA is TGTGCCAGCATTGGCATGACCTACGAGCAGTACTTC.

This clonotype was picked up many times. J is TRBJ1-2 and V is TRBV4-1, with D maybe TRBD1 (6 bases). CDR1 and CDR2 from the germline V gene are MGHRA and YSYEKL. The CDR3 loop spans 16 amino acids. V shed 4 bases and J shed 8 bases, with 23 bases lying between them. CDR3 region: CASSPGLRGAVEGYTF. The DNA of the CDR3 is TGCGCCAGCAGCCCAGGTCTTCGGGGGGCAGTTGAGGGCTACACCTTC.

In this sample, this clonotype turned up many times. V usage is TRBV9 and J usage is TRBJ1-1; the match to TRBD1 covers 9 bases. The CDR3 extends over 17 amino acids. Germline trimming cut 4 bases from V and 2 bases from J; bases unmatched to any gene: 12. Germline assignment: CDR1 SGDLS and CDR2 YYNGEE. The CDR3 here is CASSPWTGEGLNTEAFF. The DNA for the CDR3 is TGTGCCAGCAGCCCGTGGACAGGGGAGGGCCTAAACACTGAAGCTTTCTTT.

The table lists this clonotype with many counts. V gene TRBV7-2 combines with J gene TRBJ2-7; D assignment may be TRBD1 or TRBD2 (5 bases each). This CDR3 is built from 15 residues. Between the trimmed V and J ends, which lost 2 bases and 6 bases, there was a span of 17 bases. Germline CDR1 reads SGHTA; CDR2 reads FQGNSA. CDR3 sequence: CASSLMMGPPGEQYF. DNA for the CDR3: TGTGCCAGCAGCTTAATGATGGGACCGCCCGGCGAGCAGTACTTC.

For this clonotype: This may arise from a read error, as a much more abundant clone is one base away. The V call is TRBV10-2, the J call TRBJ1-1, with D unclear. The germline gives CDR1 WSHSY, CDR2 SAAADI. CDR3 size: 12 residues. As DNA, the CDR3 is TGCTCCAGCAGCCCCTCGTCGGTTGAAGCTTTCTTT. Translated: CSSSPSSVEAFF.